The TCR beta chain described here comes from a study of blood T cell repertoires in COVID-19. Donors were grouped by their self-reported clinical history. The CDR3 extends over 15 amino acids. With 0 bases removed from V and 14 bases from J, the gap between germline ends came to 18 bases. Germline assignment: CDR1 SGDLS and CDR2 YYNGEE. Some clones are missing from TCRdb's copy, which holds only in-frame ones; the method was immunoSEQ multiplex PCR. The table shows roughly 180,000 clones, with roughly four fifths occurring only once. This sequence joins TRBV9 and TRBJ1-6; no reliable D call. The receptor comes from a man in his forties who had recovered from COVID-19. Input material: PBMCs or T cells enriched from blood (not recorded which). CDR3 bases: TGTGCCAGCAGCGTAGGAGGATCGGGTAAAGCGTCCCTCCACTTT. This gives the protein CASSVGGSGKASLHF.